This entry lists 25 T cell receptor beta chains sequenced from one sample in a study of blood T cell repertoires in COVID-19. Assay used: immunoSEQ multiplex PCR; TCRdb lists only in-frame clones, some missing. This sample has 250,000 or so clones, with over 80% found just once. The material sequenced was peripheral blood. The receptors shown here come from a man between 25 and 39 years old who had recovered from COVID-19.

V usage is TRBV6-1 and J usage is TRBJ2-1; 9 bases fit TRBD2. CDR3 length: 18 residues. The germline V gene has CDR1 MNHNS and CDR2 SASEGT. Unmatched junction bases numbered 8, after V lost 1 base and J lost 1 base. Here the CDR3 reads CASSEEAGGLSSYNEQFF. CDR3 DNA: TGTGCCAGCAGTGAAGAGGCGGGGGGGCTATCGTCCTACAATGAGCAGTTCTTC.

This chain connects TRBV7-2 to TRBJ1-4; 10 nucleotides line up with TRBD1. This CDR3 region has 14 residues. J was trimmed by 7 bases and V by 1 base; bases with no gene match: 0. The germline V gene has CDR1 SGHTA and CDR2 FQGNSA. The CDR3 region is CASSLGQGAEKLFF. The CDR3 DNA is TGTGCCAGCAGCTTAGGACAGGGGGCTGAAAAACTGTTTTTT.

The chain combines TRBV29-1 with TRBJ2-7, with 7 bases that match TRBD1. This CDR3 spans 11 amino acids. CDR1 is SQVTM, CDR2 ANQGSEA, per germline. V was pared by 6 bases and J by 6 bases, with 5 bases of the junction left unmatched. CDR3 region: CSVETGAEQYF. Written as DNA, the CDR3 is TGCAGCGTGGAAACAGGGGCCGAGCAGTACTTC.

This clone is a singleton in its sample. This rearrangement joins TRBV5-5 to TRBJ2-5, with TRBD2 matching over 9 bases. CDR1 is SGHKS and CDR2 is YYEKEE in the germline V gene (reference sequence). This CDR3 region has 16 residues. The trim removed 3 bases at V and 5 bases at J, leaving 11 bases unmatched. CDR3 in DNA: TGTGCCAGCAGCTCCCCAGGGGCGGGGGGGCCGGAGACCCAGTACTTC. Translating it yields CASSSPGAGGPETQYF.

The chain uses TRBV3-1 (or the pseudogene TRBV3-2) and TRBJ2-5; weak D call: TRBD2 (5 bases). CDR1 LGHDT and CDR2 YNNKEL come from the germline V gene (reference sequence). Deletions cut 4 bases from V and 3 bases from J, with 15 bases between. This CDR3 spans 15 amino acids. CDR3 nucleotide sequence: TGTGCCAGCAGCCTGATCGGGGATGGAGAAGAGACCCAGTACTTC. Translated: CASSLIGDGEETQYF.

This chain uses TRBV6-1 with TRBJ1-2; D may be TRBD1 (5 bases). The CDR3 sequence is 12 residues long. V was clipped by 3 bases and J by 13 bases, with 15 bases between them. CDR1 is MNHNS, CDR2 SASEGT, per germline. The CDR3 region has the DNA TGTGCCAGCAGTGACCTAGACCGACAGTTCACCTTC. Its protein product is CASSDLDRQFTF.

Here the CDR3 DNA reads TGTGCCAGCAGTTACGGCGGGGTGGAGAACACTGAAGCTTTCTTT. Translated, it gives CASSYGGVENTEAFF. The chain employs TRBV6-5 and TRBJ1-1; D gene uncertain. Germline CDR1 and CDR2: MNHEY and SVGAGI. Trimming stripped 2 bases from V and 1 base from J, with 11 bases between. This CDR3 contains 15 residues.

This clone came up once. The genes are TRBV13 and TRBJ2-1; 8 bases match TRBD2. Per germline, CDR1 PRHDT and CDR2 FYEKMQ (reference sequence). The CDR3 loop spans 17 amino acids. With V trimmed by 5 bases and J by 4 bases, 13 bases remained unmatched. The CDR3 DNA is TGTGCCAGCAGCCCCGGGGGTAGCGGGACAATTTACAATGAGCAGTTCTTC. This codes for CASSPGGSGTIYNEQFF.

J is TRBJ2-3 and V is TRBV18; D gene unclear. Germline V gene lookup returns CDR1 KGHSH and CDR2 LQKENI. The CDR3 is 12 residues long. Trimming pared 6 bases from V and 6 bases from J, leaving 10 bases between. CDR3 sequence reads: CASSSVVDTQYF. Here the CDR3 DNA reads TGTGCCAGCTCGTCCGTAGTGGATACGCAGTATTTT. The variable domain in full, completed from reference TRBV18 and TRBJ2-3, reads NAGVMQNPRHLVRRRGQEARLRCSPMKGHSHVYWYRQLPEEGLKFMVYLQKENIIDESGMPKERFSAEFPKEGPSILRIQQVVRGDSAAYFCASSSVVDTQYFGPGTRLTVL.

J is TRBJ2-3 and V is TRBV6-5; 8 bases fit TRBD1. The CDR3 consists of 15 residues. J lost 2 bases, V lost 6 bases, and 7 bases had no gene match. Germline loops: CDR1 MNHEY, CDR2 SVGAGI. The CDR3 region is CASRPRTGNTDTQYF. In nucleotides, the CDR3 is TGTGCCAGCAGGCCCCGGACAGGGAACACAGATACGCAGTATTTT.

This sequence joins TRBV11-2 and TRBJ2-7; 7 bases are a match to TRBD1. Looked up from germline, CDR1 is SGHAT and CDR2 is FQNNGV. J was trimmed by 7 bases and V by 5 bases; bases with no gene match: 8. The CDR3 spans 13 residues. CDR3 bases: TGTGCCAGCAGCCTTGGGACAGAGTGGGAGCAGTACTTC. Translated, it gives CASSLGTEWEQYF.

The V gene is TRBV24-1, the J gene TRBJ2-5, with 11 bases aligning to TRBD1. This CDR3 is 16 amino acids long. Germline V gene lookup returns CDR1 KGHDR and CDR2 SFDVKD. Unmatched junction bases numbered 9, after V lost 6 bases and J lost 4 bases. Here the CDR3 DNA reads TGTGCCACCAGTTTGGACAGGGGGCATTTGATAGAGACCCAGTACTTC. Residues: CATSLDRGHLIETQYF.

This sequence joins TRBV11-2 and TRBJ1-2; D gene ambiguous. Germline CDR1 and CDR2: SGHAT and FQNNGV. CDR3 size: 14 residues. V lost 1 base and J lost 4, with 10 bases in between. The CDR3 here is CASSLGRGVYGYTF. CDR3 nucleotide sequence: TGTGCCAGCAGCTTAGGGCGGGGAGTCTATGGCTACACCTTC.

The rearrangement links TRBV6-5 to TRBJ2-1; D gene unclear. The length of the CDR3 is 14 residues. The germline V and J ends were trimmed by 2 bases and 3 bases, with 8 bases remaining between them. Germline V gene sequence: CDR1 MNHEY, CDR2 SVGAGI. The DNA of the CDR3 is TGTGCCAGCAGTTACGTCCCAGGCTACAATGAGCAGTTCTTC. Translating gives CASSYVPGYNEQFF.

The V and J genes are TRBV9 and TRBJ2-1, with D possibly being TRBD2 (6 bases). CDR1 and CDR2 (germline): SGDLS, YYNGEE. Trimming removed 0 bases at V and 5 bases at J, with 15 bases between. CDR3 size: 16 residues. DNA for the CDR3: TGTGCCAGCAGCGTAGAGACACTAGCCCTTCACAATGAGCAGTTCTTC. Amino acids: CASSVETLALHNEQFF. The variable domain in full, completed from reference TRBV9 and TRBJ2-1, reads DSGVTQTPKHLITATGQRVTLRCSPRSGDLSVYWYQQSLDQGLQFLIQYYNGEERAKGNILERFSAQQFPDLHSELNLSSLELGDSALYFCASSVETLALHNEQFFGPGTRLTVL.

This rearrangement joins TRBV3-1 (or the pseudogene TRBV3-2) to TRBJ2-1, with D uncertain. This CDR3 contains 16 residues. Trimming removed 0 bases at V and 2 bases at J, with 11 bases between. Germline CDR1 LGHDT, CDR2 YNNKEL (reference sequence). This CDR3 is CASSQDVLFTYNEQFF. The CDR3 DNA reads as TGTGCCAGCAGCCAAGATGTTCTTTTTACCTACAATGAGCAGTTCTTC.

The chain combines TRBV6-1 with TRBJ1-5; D perhaps matches TRBD1 (5 bases). Deletions cut 2 bases from V and 7 bases from J, with 9 bases between. The CDR3 has 13 residues. The germline gives CDR1 MNHNS, CDR2 SASEGT. The CDR3 region is CASSEHRIQPQHF. The CDR3, as DNA: TGTGCCAGCAGTGAACACAGGATCCAGCCCCAGCATTTT.

The J gene is TRBJ2-2, the V gene TRBV6-5; 8 bases match TRBD1. The J segment lost 3 bases and the V segment lost 6 bases, leaving 6 bases of the junction unmatched. The CDR3 spans 15 residues. CDR1 is MNHEY, CDR2 SVGAGI, per germline. The CDR3 loop is CASRIETGDTGELFF. The CDR3 region has the DNA TGTGCCAGCAGAATCGAGACAGGGGACACCGGGGAGCTGTTTTTT.

Only a few counts were recorded for this clone. Other DNA sequences from this sample encode an identical CDR3 as well. The J gene is TRBJ1-1, the V gene TRBV28, with 8 bases aligning to TRBD1. The CDR3 is 13 residues long. V was clipped by 6 bases and J by 8 bases; unmatched bases: 8. Germline CDR1 MDHEN, CDR2 SYDVKM. The CDR3 loop reads CASSLGQGPEAFF. The CDR3 DNA reads TGTGCCAGCAGCCTCGGACAGGGACCAGAAGCTTTCTTT.

The V gene is TRBV19, the J gene TRBJ2-4, with unresolved D. V gave up 1 base and J gave up 9 bases, with 10 bases separating them. Per the germline V gene, CDR1 is LNHDA and CDR2 is SQIVND (reference sequence). The CDR3 is made up of 13 amino acids. This CDR3 is CASSIGNSLIQYF. The CDR3, as DNA: TGTGCCAGTAGTATAGGTAACAGTCTCATTCAGTACTTC.

This clone was recorded a few times. The chain couples TRBV6-5 to TRBJ1-5, with D maybe TRBD1 (5 bases). The CDR3 covers 14 residues. Deletions cut 3 bases from V and 10 bases from J, with 16 bases between. CDR1 and CDR2 from the germline V gene are MNHEY and SVGAGI. CDR3 nucleotides: TGTGCCAGCAGTTATGGGCAGGGAATTGAACCCCAGCATTTT. Its translation is CASSYGQGIEPQHF.

This chain links TRBV10-3 with TRBJ2-7; D possibly corresponds to TRBD2 (6 bases). The CDR3 runs to 12 residues. CDR1 and CDR2 from the germline V gene are ENHRY and SYGVKD. The ends were cut back, 4 bases at V and 4 bases at J, with 8 bases in the middle. The CDR3 spells CAISVRGYEQYV. As DNA, the CDR3 is TGTGCCATCAGTGTTCGGGGGTACGAGCAGTACGTC.

The gene calls are TRBV19 and TRBJ1-2; the match to TRBD1 covers 7 bases. This CDR3 is built from 13 residues. V shed 8 bases and J 6 bases; nucleotides not matched to a gene: 9. Germline V gene sequence: CDR1 LNHDA, CDR2 SQIVND (reference sequence). CDR3 in DNA: TGTGCCAGTGCCCCCAGGGGGAAGGATGGCTACACCTTC. It encodes CASAPRGKDGYTF.

This clone has a handful of counts. This chain connects TRBV9 to TRBJ1-2; D is undetermined. Germline CDR1 reads SGDLS; CDR2 reads YYNGEE. The CDR3 extends over 14 amino acids. Trimming left V 4 bases short and J 3 bases short, with 13 bases between. The CDR3 nucleotides read TGTGCCAGCAGCATCGGACTGAGAGACTATGGCTACACCTTC. Its protein is CASSIGLRDYGYTF.

In nucleotides, the CDR3 is TGCGCCAGCAGTGAGAGCGGGGCAGGGTATCAGTATAGCTCCTACGAGCAGTACTTC. Its protein is CASSESGAGYQYSSYEQYF. V and J are TRBV10-2 and TRBJ2-7, with 7 bases lining up with TRBD2. In germline, CDR1 is WSHSY, CDR2 SAAADI. This CDR3 is built from 19 residues. Losses at the gene ends were 2 bases for V and 0 bases for J; bases not matched to a gene: 16.